Below, 20 T cell receptor beta chains from the same sample are listed, as sequenced in a study of blood T cell repertoires in COVID-19. Produced via immunoSEQ multiplex PCR; TCRdb's table is partial and in-frame only. The sample includes 200,000 or so clones, under 90% of them seen just once. Sequenced: PBMCs or T cells enriched from blood (not recorded which). These receptors came from a woman between 45 and 65 years old who had been exposed to COVID-19.

The CDR3 DNA follows: TGTGCCAGCGAAGGGGGTATGGGACACACCGGGGAGCTGTTTTTT. Translating it yields CASEGGMGHTGELFF. The chain has TRBV7-9 and TRBJ2-2; possible D gene TRBD1, 6 bases. The CDR3 extends over 15 amino acids. V lost 8 bases, J lost 3 bases, and 16 bases lay in between. Looked up from germline, CDR1 is SEHNR and CDR2 is FQNEAQ (reference sequence).

The CDR3 loop reads CASAEAEGMSYEQYF. The CDR3 nucleotides read TGTGCCAGCGCGGAGGCGGAGGGGATGAGCTACGAGCAGTACTTC. This chain links TRBV6-5 with TRBJ2-7; D is perhaps TRBD2 (6 bases). CDR3 length equals 15 residues. V dropped 8 bases and J dropped 3 bases, with 20 bases sitting between them. Germline CDR1 reads MNHEY; CDR2 reads SVGAGI.

The rearrangement uses TRBV3-1 (or the pseudogene TRBV3-2) and TRBJ2-3; D ambiguous. The CDR3 sequence is 15 residues long. Trimming left V 0 bases short and J 11 bases short, with 18 bases between. Germline values: CDR1 LGHDT, CDR2 YNNKEL (reference sequence). CDR3: CASSQDLAETVMQYF. CDR3 sequence (DNA): TGTGCCAGCAGCCAAGATCTGGCCGAGACTGTGATGCAGTATTTT.

V and J are TRBV18 and TRBJ2-2; perhaps TRBD1 as D (5 bases). The CDR3 spans 17 residues. The germline V and J ends were trimmed by 3 bases and 4 bases, with 18 bases remaining between them. Per the germline V gene, CDR1 is KGHSH and CDR2 is LQKENI. The CDR3 coding sequence is TGTGCCAGCTCACCCTCGACAGTTATAAAGTCCACCGGGGAGCTGTTTTTT. It translates to CASSPSTVIKSTGELFF.

The rearrangement joins TRBV9 to TRBJ2-7; 8 positions agree with TRBD1. The CDR3 has 14 amino acids. The V gene's germline CDR1 is SGDLS and CDR2 YYNGEE. V lost 0 bases and J lost 5; bases outside the gene matches: 4. CDR3 amino acids: CASSVGTGRNEQYF. For the CDR3, the DNA is TGTGCCAGCAGCGTAGGGACAGGGAGGAACGAGCAGTACTTC.

The chain has TRBV4-1 and TRBJ1-3; D is uncertain. Trimming took off 1 base at V and 4 bases at J, with 11 bases between the two ends. In germline, CDR1 is MGHRA, CDR2 YSYEKL. This CDR3 is built from 15 residues. CDR3 DNA sequence: TGCGCCAGCAGCCAAGTAGCAGTAGTAGGAAACACCATATATTTT. Amino acids: CASSQVAVVGNTIYF.

CDR3 bases: TGTGCCATCATCTTTGGACAGGTCGCGAACACTGAAGCTTTCTTT. It specifies CAIIFGQVANTEAFF. This sequence joins TRBV6-5 and TRBJ1-1; 7 nucleotides line up with TRBD1. The ends lost 10 bases at V and 1 base at J; junction bases unmatched: 12. CDR3 size: 15 residues. Germline V gene sequence: CDR1 MNHEY, CDR2 SVGAGI.

The chain couples TRBV21-1 to TRBJ2-1; the DNA was not used to check the table's D call, TRBD2. TRBV21-1 is labeled a pseudogene. The CDR3 is 15 residues long. This CDR3 reads CASSRLGRFYNEQFF. CDR3 bases: TGTGCCAGCAGCAGACTAGGAAGATTTTACAATGAGCAGTTCTTC.

The genes are TRBV27 and TRBJ2-3; 8 bases align to TRBD2. The CDR3 contains 14 residues. V trimming: 5 bases; J trimming: 6 bases; junction bases outside the gene matches: 7. Germline V gene sequence: CDR1 MNHEY, CDR2 SMNVEV (reference sequence). CDR3 in amino acids: CASSGLAVGDTQYF. The CDR3 nucleotides read TGTGCCAGCAGTGGACTAGCAGTGGGTGATACGCAGTATTTT.

In its sample, this clone was seen once. The genes are TRBV3-1 (or the pseudogene TRBV3-2) and TRBJ1-6, with a possible D match to TRBD1 (5 bases). There are 15 residues in the CDR3. From germline, CDR1 is LGHDT and CDR2 YNNKEL (reference sequence). Trimming shortened V by 4 bases and J by 7 bases, and 14 bases separated the two germline ends. DNA for the CDR3: TGTGCCAGCAGCCCCCGGTGGGGGGGAAATTCACCCCTCCACTTT. Its protein product is CASSPRWGGNSPLHF.

CDR3 sequence: CASSPRGDTQYF. DNA for the CDR3: TGTGCCAGCAGCCCCCGGGGGGATACGCAGTATTTT. This chain joins TRBV11-2 and TRBJ2-3, with D maybe TRBD2 (6 bases). This CDR3 region has 12 residues. CDR1 and CDR2 from the germline V gene are SGHAT and FQNNGV. The V end lost 5 bases, the J end lost 6 bases, and 9 bases lay between the germline ends.

The V gene is TRBV4-3, the J gene TRBJ2-1, with 10 positions matching TRBD2. The CDR3 is 18 amino acids. V lost 4 bases and J lost 1; bases outside the gene matches: 10. Germline lookup yields CDR1 LGHNA and CDR2 YSLEER. DNA of the CDR3: TGCGCCAGCAGCCCTGGGAGCGGGGGGGCCCGGTCCTACAATGAGCAGTTCTTC. It is translated as CASSPGSGGARSYNEQFF.

The chain joins TRBV11-1 to TRBJ1-1; the D is unclear. The CDR3 is 13 amino acids. Germline V lookup: CDR1 SGHAT, CDR2 FQDESV (reference sequence). V was pared by 3 bases and J by 1 base, with 6 bases between. This CDR3 is CASSFQANTEAFF. CDR3 sequence (DNA): TGTGCCAGCAGCTTTCAGGCGAACACTGAAGCTTTCTTT.

This clone was observed a single time. This sequence joins TRBV15 and TRBJ2-3; D is perhaps TRBD1 (5 bases). Trimming pared 3 bases from V and 1 base from J, leaving 17 bases between. This CDR3 has 17 residues. Per germline, CDR1 LNHNV and CDR2 YYDKDF (reference sequence). CDR3 amino acids: CATSSAIRDRRTDTQYF. CDR3 coding DNA: TGTGCCACCAGCAGCGCCATCCGAGACAGACGCACAGATACGCAGTATTTT.

The chain couples TRBV12-3 or TRBV12-4 to TRBJ1-1; TRBD1 aligns across 7 bases. There are 12 residues in the CDR3. Trimming cost V 8 bases and J 7 bases; bases outside gene matches: 7. The CDR3 DNA follows: TGTGCCAGCGGAGGGGGCCTACTTGAAGCTTTCTTT. It translates to CASGGGLLEAFF.

V usage is TRBV7-2 and J usage is TRBJ2-7; maybe TRBD2 (5 bases). Trimming removed 2 bases at V and 0 bases at J, with 17 bases between. In germline, CDR1 is SGHTA, CDR2 FQGNSA. The CDR3 loop spans 17 amino acids. The CDR3 loop reads CASSLYLGGLSSYEQYF. The CDR3 DNA follows: TGTGCCAGCAGCTTATATTTGGGCGGGCTCAGCTCCTACGAGCAGTACTTC. Full variable domain (rest looked up from reference TRBV7-2 and TRBJ2-7): GAGVSQSPSNKVTEKGKDVELRCDPISGHTALYWYRQSLGQGLEFLIYFQGNSAPDKSGLPSDRFSAERTGGSVSTLTIQRTQQEDSAVYLCASSLYLGGLSSYEQYFGPGTRLTVT.

This clone came up a few times. The genes are TRBV7-2 and TRBJ2-1, with 7 positions matching TRBD2. Germline V gene sequence: CDR1 SGHTA, CDR2 FQGNSA. This CDR3 is 15 amino acids long. The trim removed 5 bases at V and 6 bases at J, leaving 10 bases unmatched. The CDR3 DNA reads as TGTGCCAGCAGCCCTCCCAGCGGGGTATTCAATGAGCAGTTCTTC. Translation gives CASSPPSGVFNEQFF.

The rearrangement joins TRBV19 to TRBJ1-1; D is undetermined. The CDR3 sequence is 15 residues long. The germline CDR1 and CDR2 sequences are LNHDA and SQIVND (reference sequence). V was shortened by 2 bases and J by 6 bases, with 16 bases between the two germline ends. CDR3 protein: CASSITVRVYAEAFF. In DNA, the CDR3 is TGTGCCAGTAGTATAACGGTCCGGGTCTATGCTGAAGCTTTCTTT. The complete variable domain, with remaining parts taken from reference TRBV19 and TRBJ1-1, reads DGGITQSPKYLFRKEGQNVTLSCEQNLNHDAMYWYRQDPGQGLRLIYYSQIVNDFQKGDIAEGYSVSREKKESFPLTVTSAQKNPTAFYLCASSITVRVYAEAFFGQGTRLTVV.

The rearrangement links TRBV28 to TRBJ1-2; a weak D match, TRBD1 (5 bases). This CDR3 has 14 residues. V was clipped by 2 bases and J by 2 bases, with 9 bases between them. The V gene's germline CDR1 is MDHEN and CDR2 SYDVKM. This CDR3 is CASSLGGVNYGYTF. The CDR3 nucleotides read TGTGCCAGCAGTTTAGGGGGGGTAAACTATGGCTACACCTTC.

Concerning this clone itself: The same CDR3 can be traced to other DNA sequences in this sample. This chain joins TRBV7-3 and TRBJ1-3, with D maybe TRBD1 (5 bases). The germline CDR1 and CDR2 sequences are SGHTA and FQGTGA. The length of the CDR3 is 13 residues. Trimming left V 2 bases short and J 7 bases short, with 9 bases between. This chain's CDR3 is CASSLSGGNTIYF. The CDR3 DNA reads TGTGCCAGCAGCTTATCTGGGGGGAACACCATATATTTT.